Each of the 19 T cell receptor beta chains below was sequenced from the same sample in a study of shared clonotypes between healthy human individuals. The repertoire was sequenced with immunoSEQ multiplex PCR; TCRdb's copy has only in-frame clones and lacks some. The table includes more than 2 million clones, about 94% detected once. The material sequenced was naive CD4+ T cells sorted from blood. Subset noted: CD45RA+ positively selected. Source of these receptors: a man in his late teens or twenties in good health.

The chain links TRBV7-8 to TRBJ1-6, with D unclear. Germline CDR1 is SGHVS and CDR2 is FQNEAQ. This CDR3 is built from 14 residues. Trimming stripped 1 base from V and 9 bases from J, with 10 bases between. The CDR3 is CASSLDPSLSPLHF. For the CDR3, the DNA is TGTGCCAGCAGCTTAGATCCCAGTCTTTCACCCCTCCACTTT.

The chain carries TRBV6-5 and TRBJ1-6; TRBD1 is a possible D gene (6 bases). This CDR3 has 15 residues. Between the trimmed V and J ends, which lost 6 bases and 5 bases, there was a span of 14 bases. From germline, CDR1 is MNHEY and CDR2 SVGAGI. This CDR3 is CASSRYRQDNSPLHF. The CDR3, as DNA: TGTGCCAGCAGCCGCTACCGACAGGATAATTCACCCCTCCACTTT.

The V and J genes are TRBV5-1 and TRBJ2-2; 9 bases match TRBD1. The CDR3 is 16 amino acids. Germline values: CDR1 SGHRS, CDR2 YFSETQ. Trimming at V came to 4 bases and at J to 4 bases, leaving 8 bases not matched to a gene. The CDR3 sequence is CASSLVPGQGTGELFF. In nucleotides, the CDR3 is TGCGCCAGCAGCCTCGTTCCGGGACAGGGCACCGGGGAGCTGTTTTTT.

This chain connects TRBV18 to TRBJ1-5; 8 nucleotides align to TRBD1. The CDR3 is 13 amino acids. Trimming at V came to 6 bases and at J to 6 bases, leaving 4 bases not matched to a gene. Looked up from germline, CDR1 is KGHSH and CDR2 is LQKENI. The CDR3 DNA reads TGTGCCAGCTCGCAGGGGGCAGGTCAGCCCCAGCATTTT. It encodes CASSQGAGQPQHF.

The genes are TRBV6-6 and TRBJ1-2; D is perhaps TRBD1 (6 bases). Trimming stripped 6 bases from V and 2 bases from J, with 13 bases between. The CDR3 loop spans 14 amino acids. Germline V gene sequence: CDR1 MNHNY, CDR2 SVGAGI (reference sequence). CDR3 DNA sequence: TGTGCCAGCAGCAACCCGGGGGCCAACTATGGCTACACCTTC. Translation: CASSNPGANYGYTF.

The gene calls are TRBV12-5 and TRBJ2-3; no firm D call. Trimming took off 2 bases at V and 0 bases at J, with 9 bases between the two ends. Germline loops: CDR1 LGHNT, CDR2 FRNRAP. The CDR3 is made up of 15 amino acids. CDR3 loop: CASGLPSASTDTQYF. The DNA for the CDR3 is TGTGCTAGTGGTTTGCCGTCGGCTAGCACAGATACGCAGTATTTT.

V usage is TRBV6-1 and J usage is TRBJ1-2; 8 nucleotides line up with TRBD1. Germline V CDR1 and CDR2: MNHNS, SASEGT. This CDR3 has 15 residues. With 5 bases clipped from V and 7 bases from J, the junction kept 12 bases outside the gene matches. CDR3 region: CASSIRGQGSSGYTF. DNA for the CDR3: TGTGCCAGCAGTATTCGAGGACAGGGATCTTCTGGCTACACCTTC.

Only one count was recorded for this clone. V gene TRBV10-3 combines with J gene TRBJ2-5; a weak D match, TRBD2 (6 bases). CDR1 and CDR2 from the germline V gene are ENHRY and SYGVKD. The CDR3 is 16 residues long. The ends were cut back, 0 bases at V and 4 bases at J, with 15 bases in the middle. CDR3 amino acids: CAISESLGGGPETQYF. The CDR3 DNA reads as TGTGCCATCAGTGAGTCTCTGGGAGGTGGGCCAGAGACCCAGTACTTC.

V and J are TRBV12-5 and TRBJ2-3; D is perhaps TRBD1 (5 bases). V was cut by 8 bases and J by 4 bases, with 16 bases left in between. CDR1 is LGHNT, CDR2 FRNRAP, per germline. This CDR3 is 14 amino acids long. The CDR3 loop is CASSDKAGSDTQYF. The DNA for the CDR3 is TGTGCTAGTTCCGACAAAGCAGGGTCAGATACGCAGTATTTT.

The genes are TRBV7-9 and TRBJ2-7; TRBD2 aligns across 8 bases. Per germline, CDR1 SEHNR and CDR2 FQNEAQ (reference sequence). The CDR3 sequence is 16 residues long. J gave up 3 bases and V 5 bases, and 12 bases lay outside the gene matches. The CDR3 sequence is CASSLELAETHYEQYF. For the CDR3, the DNA is TGTGCCAGCAGCCTGGAACTAGCGGAGACCCACTACGAGCAGTACTTC. Drawing the rest from reference TRBV7-9 and TRBJ2-7, the complete variable domain is DTGVSQNPRHKITKRGQNVTFRCDPISEHNRLYWYRQTLGQGPEFLTYFQNEAQLEKSRLLSDRFSAERPKGSFSTLEIQRTEQGDSAMYLCASSLELAETHYEQYFGPGTRLTVT.

The CDR3 DNA reads as TGTGCCAGCAGCTCAATAGCGGGAGGGAAAATCTACAATGAGCAGTTCTTC. Its protein is CASSSIAGGKIYNEQFF. The gene calls are TRBV11-3 and TRBJ2-1; 11 nucleotides line up with TRBD2. Germline loops: CDR1 SGHNT, CDR2 YENEEA. V trimming: 4 bases; J trimming: 3 bases; junction bases outside the gene matches: 8. CDR3 length: 17 amino acids.

The table lists this clone with a count of one. The J gene is TRBJ1-4, the V gene TRBV28; D is ambiguous. This CDR3 has 13 amino acids. CDR1 and CDR2 (germline): MDHEN, SYDVKM. The V end was cut by 8 bases, the J end by 8 bases, with 15 bases between. The CDR3 nucleotides are TGTGCCAGCGGTGAATTCCCTTGGGAAAAACTGTTTTTT. As protein: CASGEFPWEKLFF.

V usage is TRBV27 and J usage is TRBJ2-6; no clear D gene. Germline V lookup: CDR1 MNHEY, CDR2 SMNVEV (reference sequence). Between the trimmed V and J ends, which lost 5 bases and 0 bases, there was a span of 17 bases. CDR3 length: 18 amino acids. CDR3 loop: CASSPRSYHPSGANVLTF. The CDR3 coding sequence is TGTGCCAGCAGTCCACGGAGTTATCACCCCTCTGGGGCCAACGTCCTGACTTTC.

DNA of the CDR3: TGTGCCAGCAGCTTTATGGGCGGGGGGGCATCCGATACGCAGTATTTT. Its translation: CASSFMGGGASDTQYF. The rearrangement links TRBV7-2 to TRBJ2-3; 9 bases agree with TRBD2. The ends lost 3 bases at V and 6 bases at J; junction bases unmatched: 10. CDR3 length: 16 amino acids. Germline V gene data show CDR1 as SGHTA and CDR2 as FQGNSA.

V usage is TRBV7-8 and J usage is TRBJ2-7, with D hard to call. The germline V gene encodes CDR1 SGHVS and CDR2 FQNEAQ. Trimming removed 1 base from V and 2 bases from J, with 12 bases in between. The CDR3 totals 15 residues. This CDR3 is CASSLVSGTPYEQYF. CDR3 bases: TGTGCCAGCAGCTTAGTTTCGGGTACCCCCTACGAGCAGTACTTC.

The chain couples TRBV2 to TRBJ2-2, with D possibly matching TRBD2 (6 bases). This CDR3 is built from 13 residues. Germline-derived CDR1 and CDR2 are SNHLY and FYNNEI. Trimming left V 3 bases short and J 7 bases short, with 9 bases between. DNA for the CDR3: TGTGCCAGCAGTGAGAGGGGAGGCGGGGAGCTGTTTTTT. Amino acids: CASSERGGGELFF.

The rearrangement links TRBV6-1 to TRBJ1-1; 12 nucleotides match TRBD1. Per the germline V gene, CDR1 is MNHNS and CDR2 is SASEGT. This CDR3 is 15 amino acids long. Trimming removed 5 bases from V and 11 bases from J; junction bases left unmatched: 12. As DNA, the CDR3 is TGTGCCAGCAGTCGATCCGGGACAGGGGGCGACCTGGCTTTCTTT. Encoded protein: CASSRSGTGGDLAFF.

This clone was counted once. Germline and junction disagree at one end, which may indicate a read error. Other DNA sequences in this sample translate to the same CDR3. The V call is TRBV18, the J call TRBJ2-5, with D possibly matching TRBD2 (6 bases). There are 12 residues in the CDR3. Germline CDR1 KGHSH, CDR2 LQKENI. Written as DNA, the CDR3 is TGTGCCAGCTCCCCACGGGAGGAGACCCAGTACTTC. It translates to CASSPREETQYF. The variable domain in full, completed from reference TRBV18 and TRBJ2-5, reads NAGVMQNPRHLVRRRGQEARLRCSPMKGHSHVYWYRQLPEEGLKFMVYLQKENIIDESGMPKERFSAEFPKEGPSILRIQQVVRGDSAAYFCASSPREETQYFGPGTRLLVL.

The genes are TRBV5-1 and TRBJ2-7; D may be TRBD2 (5 bases). There are 15 residues in the CDR3. Germline CDR1 SGHRS, CDR2 YFSETQ. V gave up 2 bases and J gave up 1 base, with 13 bases separating them. CDR3 protein: CASSLMPAASYEQYF. The CDR3 coding sequence is TGCGCCAGCAGCTTAATGCCAGCGGCTTCCTACGAGCAGTACTTC.